This T cell receptor (beta chain) is from a study of early T cells in non-severe SARS-CoV-2 infection. Overall study: RNA in bulk from unsorted whole blood was sequenced, and chains were unpaired. Findings and caveats of the study: The matching step, a VDJdb search, favored anti-spike CD8 responses and missed private and CD4 specificities.

V trimming: 11 bases; J trimming: 5 bases; junction bases outside the gene matches: 9. The CDR3 loop spans 13 amino acids. Germline V gives CDR1 MNHEY, CDR2 SVGAGI. In this sample, this clonotype is medium-sized (0.01 to 0.1%). Its antigen is unidentified. Unique molecular identifiers (one per individual cDNA molecule) were attached. TCRdb itself ran the 5' RACE reads through MiXCR, one entry per CDR3 protein. The sample holds some 50,000 distinct CDR3 sequences, around 4% seen once. The clonotype originates from an adult who was a healthcare worker with PCR-confirmed SARS-CoV-2 infection or an uninfected control (not recorded which). Sequenced sample: whole blood. This chain connects TRBV6-5 to TRBJ2-4; 7 bases fit TRBD2. This chain's CDR3 is CAAQSAGQNIQYF. The DNA of the CDR3 is TGTGCCGCACAATCAGCGGGACAAAACATTCAGTACTTC.